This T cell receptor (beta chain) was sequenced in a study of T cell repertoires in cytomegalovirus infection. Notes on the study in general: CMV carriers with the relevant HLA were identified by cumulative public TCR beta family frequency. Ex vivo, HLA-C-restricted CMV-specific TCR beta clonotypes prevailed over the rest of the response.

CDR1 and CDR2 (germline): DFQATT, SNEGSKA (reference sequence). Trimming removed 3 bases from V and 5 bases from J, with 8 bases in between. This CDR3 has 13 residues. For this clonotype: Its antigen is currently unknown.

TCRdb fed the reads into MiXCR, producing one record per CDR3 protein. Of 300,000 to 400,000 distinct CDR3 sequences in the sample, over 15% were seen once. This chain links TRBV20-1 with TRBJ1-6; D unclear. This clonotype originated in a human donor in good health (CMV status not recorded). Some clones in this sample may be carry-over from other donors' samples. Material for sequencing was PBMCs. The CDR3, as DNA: TGCAGTGCTAGCAGCCCAAATAATTCACCCCTCCACTTT. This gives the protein CSASSPNNSPLHF.